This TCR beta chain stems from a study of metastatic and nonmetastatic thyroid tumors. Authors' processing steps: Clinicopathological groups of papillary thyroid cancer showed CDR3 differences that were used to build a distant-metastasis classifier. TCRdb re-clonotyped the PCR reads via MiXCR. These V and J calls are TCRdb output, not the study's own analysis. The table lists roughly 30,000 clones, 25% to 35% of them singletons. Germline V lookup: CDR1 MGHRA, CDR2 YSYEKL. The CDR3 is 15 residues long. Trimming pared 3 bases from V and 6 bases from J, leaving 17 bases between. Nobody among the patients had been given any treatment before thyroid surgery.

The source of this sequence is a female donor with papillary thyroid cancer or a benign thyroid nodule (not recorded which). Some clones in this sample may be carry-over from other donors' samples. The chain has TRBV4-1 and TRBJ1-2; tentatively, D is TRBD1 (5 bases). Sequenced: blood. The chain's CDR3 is CASSHPTGREDGYTF. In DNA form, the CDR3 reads TGCGCCAGCAGCCACCCCACGGGCAGGGAGGATGGCTACACCTTC.